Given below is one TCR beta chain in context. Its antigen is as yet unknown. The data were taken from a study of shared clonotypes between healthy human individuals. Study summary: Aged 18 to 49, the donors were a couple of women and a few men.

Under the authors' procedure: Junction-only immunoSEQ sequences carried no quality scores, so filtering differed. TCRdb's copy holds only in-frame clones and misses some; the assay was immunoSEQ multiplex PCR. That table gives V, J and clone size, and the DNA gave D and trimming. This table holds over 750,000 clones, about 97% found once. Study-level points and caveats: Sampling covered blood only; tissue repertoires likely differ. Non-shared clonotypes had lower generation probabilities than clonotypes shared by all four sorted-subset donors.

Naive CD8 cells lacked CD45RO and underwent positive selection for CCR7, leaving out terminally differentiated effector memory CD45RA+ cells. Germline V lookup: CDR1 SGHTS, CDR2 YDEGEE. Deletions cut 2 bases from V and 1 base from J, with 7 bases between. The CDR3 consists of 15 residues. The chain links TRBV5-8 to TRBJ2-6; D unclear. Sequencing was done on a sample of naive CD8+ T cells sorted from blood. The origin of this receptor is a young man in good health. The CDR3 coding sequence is TGTGCCAGCAGCTTATTTAGTTCTGGGGCCAACGTCCTGACTTTC. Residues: CASSLFSSGANVLTF.